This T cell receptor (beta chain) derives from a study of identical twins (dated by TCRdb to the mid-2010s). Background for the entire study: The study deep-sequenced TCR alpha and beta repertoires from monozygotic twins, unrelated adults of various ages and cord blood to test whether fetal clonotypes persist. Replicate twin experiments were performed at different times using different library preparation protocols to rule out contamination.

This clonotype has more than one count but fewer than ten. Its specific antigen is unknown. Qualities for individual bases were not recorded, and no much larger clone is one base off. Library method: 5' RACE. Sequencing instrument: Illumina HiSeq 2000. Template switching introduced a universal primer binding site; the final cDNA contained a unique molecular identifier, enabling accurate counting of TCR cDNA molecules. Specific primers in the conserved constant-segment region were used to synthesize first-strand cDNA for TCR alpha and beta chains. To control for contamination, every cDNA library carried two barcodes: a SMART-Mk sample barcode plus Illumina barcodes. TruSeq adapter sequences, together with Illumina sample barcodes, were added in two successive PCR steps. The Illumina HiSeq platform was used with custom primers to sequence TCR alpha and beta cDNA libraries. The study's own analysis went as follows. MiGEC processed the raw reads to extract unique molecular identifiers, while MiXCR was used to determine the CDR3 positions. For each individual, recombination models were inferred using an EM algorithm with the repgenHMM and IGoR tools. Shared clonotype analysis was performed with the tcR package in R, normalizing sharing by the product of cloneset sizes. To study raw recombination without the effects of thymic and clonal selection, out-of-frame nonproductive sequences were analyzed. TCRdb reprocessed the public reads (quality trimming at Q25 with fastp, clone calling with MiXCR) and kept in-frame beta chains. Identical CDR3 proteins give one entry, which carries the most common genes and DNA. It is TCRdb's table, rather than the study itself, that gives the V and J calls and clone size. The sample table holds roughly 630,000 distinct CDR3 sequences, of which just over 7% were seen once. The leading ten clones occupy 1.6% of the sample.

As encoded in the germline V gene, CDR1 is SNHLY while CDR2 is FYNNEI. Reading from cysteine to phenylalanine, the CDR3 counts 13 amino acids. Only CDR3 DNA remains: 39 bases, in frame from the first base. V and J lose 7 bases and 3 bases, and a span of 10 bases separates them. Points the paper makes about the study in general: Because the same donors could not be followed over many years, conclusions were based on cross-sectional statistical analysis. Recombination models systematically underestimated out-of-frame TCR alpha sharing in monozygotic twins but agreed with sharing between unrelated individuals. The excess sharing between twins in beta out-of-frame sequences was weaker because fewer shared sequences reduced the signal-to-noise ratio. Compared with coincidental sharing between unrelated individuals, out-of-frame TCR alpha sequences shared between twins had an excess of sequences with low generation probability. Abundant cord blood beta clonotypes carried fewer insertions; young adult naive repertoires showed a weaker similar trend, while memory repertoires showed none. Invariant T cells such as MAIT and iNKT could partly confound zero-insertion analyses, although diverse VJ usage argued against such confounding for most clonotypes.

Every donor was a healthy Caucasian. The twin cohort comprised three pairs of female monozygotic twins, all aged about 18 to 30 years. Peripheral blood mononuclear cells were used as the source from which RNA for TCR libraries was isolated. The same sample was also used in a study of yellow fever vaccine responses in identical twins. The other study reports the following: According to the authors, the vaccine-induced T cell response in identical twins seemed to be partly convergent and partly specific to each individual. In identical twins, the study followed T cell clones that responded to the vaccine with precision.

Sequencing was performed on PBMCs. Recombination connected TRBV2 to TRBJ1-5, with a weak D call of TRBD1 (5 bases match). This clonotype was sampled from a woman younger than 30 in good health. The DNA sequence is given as TGTGCCAGCAAGTCGACAGTCAATCAGCCCCAGCATTTT. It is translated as CASKSTVNQPQHF.